This TCR beta chain was captured by sequencing in a study of metastatic and nonmetastatic thyroid tumors. Study summary: Malignant and benign thyroid patients had repertoires compared in peripheral blood and tumor or nodule tissue.

This clone has only a few counts. TCRdb reprocessed the PCR reads using MiXCR. The repertoire holds tens of thousands of clones, about 17% seen once, with over 10% in the top ten. J was trimmed by 8 bases and V by 0 bases; bases with no gene match: 2. This CDR3 has 13 residues. The germline V gene has CDR1 ENHRY and CDR2 SYGVKD. Each patient came to thyroid surgery without any prior treatment (of any kind). The chain has TRBV10-3 and TRBJ1-2; TRBD1 aligns across 8 bases. Sample: blood. The TCR comes from a female donor with papillary thyroid cancer or a benign thyroid nodule (not recorded which). Some clones in this sample may be carry-over from other donors' samples. CDR3 region: CAISESGQAGYTF. The CDR3 nucleotides read TGTGCCATCAGTGAGTCGGGACAGGCCGGCTACACCTTC.